The 16 T cell receptor beta chains reported below all come from one sample, sequenced in a study of CD8 T cells in ankylosing spondylitis. Study findings and constraints: Characteristic, it appeared, of ankylosing spondylitis blood was a TCR beta motif of fewer than 10 highly homologous variants.

TCRdb ran MiXCR on the 5' RACE reads and lists one entry per CDR3 protein. The data hold approximately 220,000 distinct CDR3 sequences, with approximately 20% observed a single time. Antigen specificity for these receptors is unknown. Input material: blood, either unsorted or a sorted T cell fraction (not recorded which). These receptors originate from a male donor with ankylosing spondylitis.

The chain joins TRBV28 to TRBJ2-1; 12 bases are shared with TRBD2. CDR1 is MDHEN, CDR2 SYDVKM, per germline. V gave up 2 bases and J gave up 4 bases; unmatched junction bases: 6. CDR3 length: 17 amino acids. CDR3 amino acids: CASSLGRLAGEYNEQFF. CDR3 coding DNA: TGTGCCAGCAGTTTAGGGCGACTAGCGGGAGAATACAATGAGCAGTTCTTC.

This clonotype was detected a few times. V is TRBV18 and J is TRBJ2-1; 11 bases fit TRBD2. V was pared by 4 bases and J by 4 bases, with 9 bases of the junction left unmatched. Germline V CDR1 and CDR2: KGHSH, LQKENI. CDR3 length: 17 amino acids. CDR3 loop: CASSLYRLAGNYNEQFF. The CDR3 DNA reads TGTGCCAGCTCACTTTACCGACTAGCGGGGAATTACAATGAGCAGTTCTTC.

CDR3: CASSLEDNQETQYF. In nucleotides, the CDR3 is TGTGCCAGCAGCTTGGAGGACAATCAAGAGACCCAGTACTTC. The chain combines TRBV5-6 with TRBJ2-5; D is possibly TRBD1 (5 bases). In germline, CDR1 is SGHDT, CDR2 YYEEEE. CDR3 size: 14 residues. V lost 0 bases to trimming and J lost 2 bases, with 8 bases between them.

The chain recombines TRBV6-2 or TRBV6-3 with TRBJ1-1, with D possibly matching TRBD1 (5 bases). V was trimmed by 5 bases and J by 6 bases, leaving 13 bases between them. The CDR3 extends over 13 amino acids. Per germline, CDR1 MNHEY and CDR2 SVGEGT. The CDR3 DNA follows: TGTGCCAGCAGTATCTGGGACGGCCCTGAAGCTTTCTTT. It is translated as CASSIWDGPEAFF.

The sample holds many counts of this clonotype. The rearrangement uses TRBV5-1 and TRBJ2-7; 8 bases are a match to TRBD2. The CDR3 is 15 residues long. The V and J ends lost 0 bases and 2 bases, in that order; junction bases with no gene match: 4. CDR1 is SGHRS, CDR2 YFSETQ, per germline. The CDR3: CASSLGLASTYEQYF. The CDR3 DNA follows: TGCGCCAGCAGCTTGGGACTAGCGTCAACCTACGAGCAGTACTTC.

The chain couples TRBV28 to TRBJ2-7; D perhaps matches TRBD2 (6 bases). Trimming stripped 6 bases from V and 3 bases from J, with 24 bases between. The CDR3 is 17 amino acids. Germline CDR1 MDHEN, CDR2 SYDVKM. The CDR3 sequence: CASRPELAVLRVYEQYF. As DNA, the CDR3 is TGTGCCAGCAGGCCTGAACTAGCCGTCTTACGTGTCTACGAGCAGTACTTC.

The chain links TRBV27 to TRBJ2-7; D is possibly TRBD1 (6 bases). Trimming took off 7 bases at V and 2 bases at J, with 15 bases between the two ends. This CDR3 is built from 14 residues. Looked up from germline, CDR1 is MNHEY and CDR2 is SMNVEV (reference sequence). CDR3: CASNENRDAYEQYF. The CDR3 DNA follows: TGTGCCAGCAATGAAAACAGGGACGCCTACGAGCAGTACTTC.

The CDR3 DNA reads as TGTGCCAGCAGCTTAGCGGAATGGGCCTACGAGCAGTACTTC. This sequence encodes CASSLAEWAYEQYF. J is TRBJ2-7 and V is TRBV7-2; D call uncertain. Trimming cost V 0 bases and J 2 bases, with 8 bases left between them. This CDR3 region has 14 residues. In germline, CDR1 is SGHTA, CDR2 FQGNSA.

The chain is built from TRBV6-1 and TRBJ1-2; 8 bases are a match to TRBD1. In germline, CDR1 is MNHNS, CDR2 SASEGT. Unmatched junction bases numbered 4, after V lost 4 bases and J lost 3 bases. The CDR3 runs to 14 residues. CDR3 bases: TGTGCCAGCAGTGGGGGACAGGACTACTATGGCTACACCTTC. Translating it yields CASSGGQDYYGYTF.

V gene TRBV27 combines with J gene TRBJ1-1, with D uncertain. The V gene lost 6 bases and the J gene lost 1 base, with 15 bases spanning the gap. Germline assignment: CDR1 MNHEY and CDR2 SMNVEV (reference sequence). There are 15 residues in the CDR3. DNA of the CDR3: TGTGCCAGCAGCCCTTTCGGGGAGGGGAACACTGAAGCTTTCTTT. Its protein product is CASSPFGEGNTEAFF.

The J gene is TRBJ2-7, the V gene TRBV12-3 or TRBV12-4, with 9 bases identical to TRBD1. CDR3 length: 16 amino acids. Unmatched junction bases numbered 7, after V lost 1 base and J lost 3 bases. CDR3 in DNA: TGTGCCAGCAGTTTAGGACTCGGGACAGGGAACTACGAGCAGTACTTC. This sequence encodes CASSLGLGTGNYEQYF.

The V and J genes are TRBV6-1 and TRBJ2-7; 9 bases are shared with TRBD2. Trimming removed 1 base from V and 1 base from J; junction bases left unmatched: 5. Germline-derived CDR1 and CDR2 are MNHNS and SASEGT. The length of the CDR3 is 16 residues. The CDR3 sequence is CASSEDPAGGSYEQYF. In DNA form, the CDR3 reads TGTGCCAGCAGTGAAGATCCAGCGGGGGGATCCTACGAGCAGTACTTC.

The chain is built from TRBV7-2 and TRBJ2-1; TRBD2 matches at 9 bases. The ends lost 2 bases at V and 4 bases at J; junction bases unmatched: 3. Looked up from germline, CDR1 is SGHTA and CDR2 is FQGNSA. The CDR3 sequence is 15 residues long. The CDR3 DNA follows: TGTGCCAGCAGCTTATCTAGCGGGGAGTACAATGAGCAGTTCTTC. Translation: CASSLSSGEYNEQFF.

This clonotype was seen at least ten times. This chain connects TRBV27 to TRBJ2-1, with 11 bases lining up with TRBD2. With V trimmed by 3 bases and J by 4 bases, 8 bases remained unmatched. CDR3 size: 17 residues. Germline lookup yields CDR1 MNHEY and CDR2 SMNVEV (reference sequence). In nucleotides, the CDR3 is TGTGCCAGCAGTTTCGACGTGACTAGCGGGACTTACAATGAGCAGTTCTTC. Translating it yields CASSFDVTSGTYNEQFF.

This chain connects TRBV13 to TRBJ2-1; no clear D gene. This CDR3 is 14 amino acids long. Germline CDR1 PRHDT, CDR2 FYEKMQ (reference sequence). The V and J ends lost 2 bases and 5 bases respectively, with 10 bases between them. CDR3 sequence (DNA): TGTGCCAGCAGCTTACCGGGCAGTGACAATGAGCAGTTCTTC. Its translation: CASSLPGSDNEQFF.

At least ten counts were recorded for this clonotype. This rearrangement joins TRBV5-1 to TRBJ2-3; possibly TRBD1 or TRBD2 for D (5 bases each). Germline assignment: CDR1 SGHRS and CDR2 YFSETQ. There are 15 residues in the CDR3. The V end lost 2 bases, the J end lost 2 bases, and 12 bases lay between the germline ends. The CDR3 coding sequence is TGCGCCAGCAGCTTCGAGGGGCGCGTCACAGATACGCAGTATTTT. This translates into CASSFEGRVTDTQYF.